The 27 T cell receptor beta chains given below trace back to one sample, sequenced in a study of spatial heterogeneity in lung cancer. MiXCR was run by TCRdb on the 5' RACE reads, yielding one entry per CDR3 protein. Among 10,000 to 11,000 distinct CDR3 sequences, approximately 7.2% were seen once, and the ten largest hold 22%. The time point was: sample taken at primary tumor resection. Findings and limits, study-wide: Tumoral mutation counts were tracked by counts of expanded intratumoral alpha and beta TCRs.

These receptors' antigens are unknown. The specimen was lung tumor tissue, collected at surgery. The receptors originated from a female donor with early-stage non-small cell lung cancer.

This clonotype was observed once. The rearrangement joins TRBV28 to TRBJ1-3, with TRBD1 matching over 10 bases. Germline V CDR1 and CDR2: MDHEN, SYDVKM. With V trimmed by 4 bases and J by 7 bases, 22 bases remained unmatched. CDR3 length: 20 amino acids. The DNA for the CDR3 is TGTGCCAGCAGTTCCTTAAACACGAACCCGGGACAGGGGTCAGGGAACACCATATATTTT. Translated: CASSSLNTNPGQGSGNTIYF.

Sample share makes this clonotype medium-sized (0.01 to 0.1%). V is TRBV6-6 and J is TRBJ1-2, with TRBD1 matching over 7 bases. CDR1 is MNHNY and CDR2 is SVGAGI in the germline V gene (reference sequence). The CDR3 runs to 15 residues. V dropped 2 bases and J dropped 0; count of bases not matched to a gene: 3. The CDR3 sequence: CASSYGTVANYGYTF. The CDR3 DNA reads as TGTGCCAGCAGTTACGGGACAGTAGCTAACTATGGCTACACCTTC.

At least ten counts were recorded for this clonotype. The rearrangement uses TRBV27 and TRBJ2-7; 8 bases are a match to TRBD1. Germline CDR1 MNHEY, CDR2 SMNVEV (reference sequence). The CDR3 sequence is 14 residues long. With V trimmed by 5 bases and J by 7 bases, 10 bases remained unmatched. The CDR3 loop is CASSATGTGGEQYF. In nucleotides, the CDR3 is TGTGCCAGCAGTGCTACCGGGACAGGAGGGGAGCAGTACTTC.

This clonotype showed up many times. The V gene is TRBV27, the J gene TRBJ1-1; 9 bases map to TRBD1. CDR1 is MNHEY, CDR2 SMNVEV, per germline (reference sequence). CDR3 size: 13 residues. V was pared by 5 bases and J by 11 bases, with 9 bases of the junction left unmatched. DNA of the CDR3: TGTGCCAGCAGTCCTTCAACAGGGGGCAAGGCTTTCTTT. Protein product: CASSPSTGGKAFF.

This clonotype was detected many times. The J gene is TRBJ1-2, the V gene TRBV7-2, with no clear D. Germline V gene sequence: CDR1 SGHTA, CDR2 FQGNSA. CDR3 length equals 14 residues. Trimming pared 1 base from V and 0 bases from J, leaving 6 bases between. The chain's CDR3 is CASSLVSSNYGYTF. CDR3 DNA sequence: TGTGCCAGCAGCTTAGTTTCCTCTAACTATGGCTACACCTTC.

This clonotype was recorded many times. The chain has TRBV5-1 and TRBJ2-1, with 7 bases aligning to TRBD2. This CDR3 is built from 14 residues. The V segment lost 1 base and the J segment 4 bases; nucleotides outside the gene matches: 2. In germline, CDR1 is SGHRS, CDR2 YFSETQ. The CDR3 region has the DNA TGCGCCAGCAGCTTGAGGACTAGTTACAATGAGCAGTTCTTC. Protein: CASSLRTSYNEQFF.

This clonotype was detected a few times. The chain recombines TRBV7-9 with TRBJ2-7; D perhaps matches TRBD1 (5 bases). Germline CDR1 and CDR2: SEHNR and FQNEAQ (reference sequence). CDR3 length equals 14 residues. V gave up 1 base and J gave up 3 bases, with 10 bases separating them. The CDR3 loop is CASSLGAGLYEQYF. Written as DNA, the CDR3 is TGTGCCAGCAGCTTAGGGGCAGGGCTCTACGAGCAGTACTTC.

This clonotype was picked up many times. This chain uses TRBV12-3 or TRBV12-4 with TRBJ1-3; D unresolved. The CDR3 length is 15 residues. Between the trimmed V and J ends, which lost 3 bases and 3 bases, there was a span of 12 bases. DNA for the CDR3: TGTGCCAGCAGTTTGAAGGCAGGTCATGGAAACACCATATATTTT. Residues: CASSLKAGHGNTIYF.

This clonotype was recorded many times. The chain recombines TRBV5-1 with TRBJ2-2; 8 bases fit TRBD1. CDR1 and CDR2 from the germline V gene are SGHRS and YFSETQ. With 2 bases clipped from V and 5 bases from J, the junction kept 8 bases outside the gene matches. This CDR3 spans 16 amino acids. As DNA, the CDR3 is TGCGCCAGCAGCTTAAACCGGGACAGGCGAACCGGGGAGCTGTTTTTT. Residues: CASSLNRDRRTGELFF.

CDR3 sequence reads: CSATKAGAVGNEQFF. The CDR3 nucleotides are TGCAGTGCTACTAAAGCGGGGGCCGTGGGCAATGAGCAGTTCTTC. The chain has TRBV20-1 and TRBJ2-1; 8 bases are a match to TRBD2. V was clipped by 4 bases and J by 6 bases; unmatched bases: 11. Germline CDR1 is DFQATT and CDR2 is SNEGSKA (reference sequence). This CDR3 spans 15 amino acids.

By share, this clonotype ranks as medium-sized (0.01 to 0.1%). The chain has TRBV7-9 and TRBJ2-7, with D possibly being TRBD1 or TRBD2 (5 bases each). Trimming took off 2 bases at V and 6 bases at J, with 11 bases between the two ends. CDR3 size: 13 residues. CDR1 SEHNR and CDR2 FQNEAQ come from the germline V gene (reference sequence). CDR3 sequence: CASSLLAGSEQYF. The CDR3 DNA reads as TGTGCCAGCAGCTTATTGGCAGGGAGCGAGCAGTACTTC.

Sample share makes this clonotype medium-sized. This chain uses TRBV20-1 with TRBJ2-7; D is possibly TRBD2 (6 bases). This CDR3 is 16 amino acids long. The ends were cut back, 2 bases at V and 2 bases at J, with 19 bases in the middle. Germline lookup yields CDR1 DFQATT and CDR2 SNEGSKA (reference sequence). For the CDR3, the DNA is TGCAGTGCTAGATCCCCCGAACTAGCAGGGACCTACGAGCAGTACTTC. Translation gives CSARSPELAGTYEQYF.

This clonotype was seen ten or more times. V usage is TRBV5-5 and J usage is TRBJ2-2, with D hard to call. Looked up from germline, CDR1 is SGHKS and CDR2 is YYEKEE (reference sequence). CDR3 length: 15 residues. Between the trimmed V and J ends, which lost 0 bases and 4 bases, there was a span of 10 bases. DNA of the CDR3: TGTGCCAGCAGCTTGGCCAAACGATCCACCGGGGAGCTGTTTTTT. Translating it yields CASSLAKRSTGELFF.

This chain joins TRBV19 and TRBJ1-5, with TRBD1 matching over 8 bases. Looked up from germline, CDR1 is LNHDA and CDR2 is SQIVND (reference sequence). The length of the CDR3 is 13 residues. Trimming took 6 bases from V and 5 from J; bases not matched to a gene: 3. CDR3 coding DNA: TGTGCCAGTAGCGAACAGGGGGATCAGCCCCAGCATTTT. Translating it yields CASSEQGDQPQHF.

This clonotype was counted many times. The genes are TRBV30 and TRBJ2-2, with D tentatively TRBD1 (5 bases). The V end was cut by 2 bases, the J end by 4 bases, with 14 bases between. Germline V gives CDR1 GTSNPN, CDR2 SVGIG (reference sequence). This CDR3 is built from 15 residues. The CDR3 reads CAWSPPDRATGELFF. The CDR3, as DNA: TGTGCCTGGAGTCCTCCCGACAGAGCCACCGGGGAGCTGTTTTTT.

Details on this clonotype: A single base separates this from a much larger clone, so it may be a read error. The genes are TRBV21-1 and TRBJ2-2; the listed D gene, TRBD1, was not tested against the DNA. TRBV21-1 is listed as a pseudogene. The CDR3 totals 17 residues. The CDR3 region is CATRVRESLRYTGELFF. The CDR3 DNA follows: TGTGCCACCCGGGTCAGGGAATCTCTTCGATACACCGGGGAGCTGTTTTTT.

This clonotype is termed medium-sized. J is TRBJ1-4 and V is TRBV10-3; weak D call: TRBD1 (6 bases). This CDR3 spans 14 amino acids. Trimming stripped 4 bases from V and 8 bases from J, with 14 bases between. CDR1 ENHRY and CDR2 SYGVKD come from the germline V gene. This CDR3 reads CAISGGASGEKLFF. CDR3 DNA: TGTGCCATCAGTGGGGGGGCCAGCGGCGAAAAACTGTTTTTT.

A single count supports this clonotype. A much bigger clone sits one base away, suggesting this may be a read error. This chain connects TRBV7-6 to TRBJ2-1, with a possible D match to TRBD1 (5 bases). The CDR3 is 15 amino acids. Per germline, CDR1 SGHVS and CDR2 FNYEAQ. CDR3 DNA sequence: TGTGCCAGCAGCTCTAGAACAGGCGGCTACTATGAGCAGTTCTTC. Translation gives CASSSRTGGYYEQFF.

This clonotype is termed medium-sized. The chain links TRBV7-2 to TRBJ1-5, with D perhaps TRBD1 (6 bases). The CDR3 totals 17 residues. Germline V CDR1 and CDR2: SGHTA, FQGNSA. Trimming removed 0 bases at V and 0 bases at J, with 12 bases between. CDR3 protein: CASSLAVWGLSNQPQHF. In DNA, the CDR3 is TGTGCCAGCAGCTTAGCGGTCTGGGGGCTTAGCAATCAGCCCCAGCATTTT.

This clonotype was recorded at least ten times. V gene TRBV29-1 combines with J gene TRBJ2-3; 10 bases fit TRBD2. Unmatched junction bases numbered 8, after V lost 7 bases and J lost 4 bases. The CDR3 has 14 residues. Germline lookup yields CDR1 SQVTM and CDR2 ANQGSEA. CDR3 residues: CSGSGGASADTQYF. CDR3 nucleotides: TGCAGCGGAAGCGGGGGGGCCTCAGCAGATACGCAGTATTTT.

Of note for this clonotype: A read error is possible here, since a much larger clone lies one base away. The CDR3 does not close with the conserved phenylalanine or tryptophan, likely indicating a read error. The chain has TRBV5-1 and TRBJ1-1, with 7 bases aligning to TRBD1. The CDR3 extends over 13 amino acids. With V trimmed by 3 bases and J by 2 bases, 1 base remained unmatched. Germline V gene data show CDR1 as SGHRS and CDR2 as YFSETQ. CDR3 in DNA: TGCGCCAGCAGCTGGGACAGCAACACTGAAGCTTTCCTT. Translation: CASSWDSNTEAFL.

A word on this clonotype: A junction boundary mismatches the germline segment, possibly from a read error. The genes are TRBV7-6 and TRBJ2-7, with a possible D match to TRBD2 (6 bases). The CDR3 has 12 amino acids. The germline V gene has CDR1 SGHVS and CDR2 FNYEAQ. CDR3 region: CAGSLGREEQYF. The DNA of the CDR3 is TGTGCCGGCAGCTTAGGGCGGGAAGAGCAGTACTTC. The full variable domain, its missing parts supplied by reference TRBV7-6 and TRBJ2-7, is GAGVSQSPRYKVTKRGQDVALRCDPISGHVSLYWYRQALGQGPEFLTYFNYEAQQDKSGLPNDRFSAERPEGSISTLTIQRTEQRDSAMYRCAGSLGREEQYFGPGTRLTVT.

Of note for this clonotype: In this CDR3 the conserved last residue, phenylalanine or tryptophan, is missing, so a read error is likely. The chain joins TRBV3-1 to TRBJ2-7, with D possibly being TRBD2 (7 bases). This CDR3 has 15 residues. In germline, CDR1 is LGHDT, CDR2 YNNKEL (reference sequence). V was trimmed by 2 bases and J by 6 bases, leaving 17 bases between them. The CDR3 loop reads CASSQTAGEGVEQYS. CDR3 nucleotides: TGTGCCAGCAGCCAAACTGCTGGGGAGGGGGTCGAGCAGTACTCC.

This clonotype was seen a few times. CDR3: CASALSNSPLHF. The DNA for the CDR3 is TGTGCCAGCGCCCTTTCAAATTCACCCCTCCACTTT. J is TRBJ1-6 and V is TRBV28; D ambiguous. The CDR3 sequence is 12 residues long. CDR1 and CDR2 from the germline V gene are MDHEN and SYDVKM. With 8 bases removed from V and 7 bases from J, the gap between germline ends came to 9 bases.

The genes are TRBV9 and TRBJ2-7; perhaps TRBD1 as D (6 bases). The CDR3 has 15 amino acids. The germline gives CDR1 SGDLS, CDR2 YYNGEE. The V and J ends lost 2 bases and 2 bases respectively, with 14 bases between them. The CDR3 protein is CASSVGQGSPYEQYF. CDR3 nucleotides: TGTGCCAGCAGCGTCGGTCAGGGGAGTCCCTACGAGCAGTACTTC.

This clonotype was found many times. CDR3 nucleotide sequence: TGTGCCAGCAGTTACGCTAGAATCACAGATACGCAGTATTTT. Translation gives CASSYARITDTQYF. The chain combines TRBV6-2 or TRBV6-3 with TRBJ2-3; D remains unclear. Germline values: CDR1 MNHEY, CDR2 SVGEGT. This CDR3 has 14 amino acids. V was pared by 2 bases and J by 2 bases, with 8 bases between.

This clonotype is judged medium-sized. The V and J genes are TRBV6-2 or TRBV6-3 and TRBJ2-5; 7 bases are shared with TRBD1. The germline CDR1 and CDR2 sequences are MNHEY and SVGEGT. V shed 0 bases, J shed 5 bases, and the junction held 12 bases outside the gene matches. The CDR3 sequence is 17 residues long. The CDR3 region is CASSYSTEQGFTETQYF. The CDR3 DNA is TGTGCCAGCAGTTACTCGACGGAACAGGGGTTCACCGAGACCCAGTACTTC.